These T cell receptor beta chains were read from a single sample in a study of glioma-infiltrating T cells after dendritic cell vaccination. Repertoires were generated with immunoSEQ multiplex PCR, while TCRdb's copy carries only in-frame clones and drops some. The table shows roughly 100,000 clones, with about four fifths occurring only once. The specimen comprised blood, sampled before dendritic cell vaccination. All receptors come from a human donor with glioblastoma. CDR3s include the opening cysteine and the closing phenylalanine or tryptophan. The D gene is left open where the match is weak. Clone size is given for some rows only: seen once, a few or many times, or a class if the clone is expanded.

TRBJ2-5,TRBD2,TRBV5-1,.,TGCGCCAGCAGTTTGGCGGGGGGACAAGAGACCCAGTACTTC,CASSLAGGQETQYF
TRBJ2-7,TRBD2,TRBV18,few,TGTGCCAGCTCACCGTGGGCTAGCGGGGGGGCCTACGAGCAGTACTTC,CASSPWASGGAYEQYF
TRBJ1-4,TRBD1,TRBV5-1,.,TGCGCCAGCAGCGGCGGGACAGGGACTAATGAAAAACTGTTTTTT,CASSGGTGTNEKLFF
TRBJ2-1,TRBD2,TRBV11-3,.,TGTGCCAGCAGCACATGGGGGGGATACAATGAGCAGTTCTTC,CASSTWGGYNEQFF
TRBJ1-2,.,TRBV19,.,TGTGCCAGTAGTAAGCCCCTCCCCTTTTCGAGGCTGGCTAACTATGGCTACACCTTC,CASSKPLPFSRLANYGYTF
TRBJ2-4,.,TRBV11-2,.,TGTGCCAGCAACGCTAACTCGGGGTTCCAAAACATTCAGTACTTC,CASNANSGFQNIQYF
TRBJ2-1,TRBD1,TRBV5-1,.,TGCGCCAGCAGCTTGGAAGGGACAGGGCAGTTCTTC,CASSLEGTGQFF
TRBJ1-3,.,TRBV6-1,many,TGTGCCAGCAGTGCGGACAGAGATTACGGCACCATATATTTT,CASSADRDYGTIYF
TRBJ1-4,.,TRBV7-9,many,TGTGCTAGCAGCCCGAGGCCGGGTGAAAAACTGTTTTTT,CASSPRPGEKLFF
TRBJ1-1,TRBD1,TRBV27,.,TGTGCCAGCAGTTCCCTGACAGGGGGCAGCACTGAAGCTTTCTTT,CASSSLTGGSTEAFF
TRBJ2-1,.,TRBV7-2,.,TGTGCCAGCAGCTTAGAGGGGGGGGGTCCCCAGTTCTTC,CASSLEGGGPQFF
TRBJ1-1,.,TRBV4-3,.,TGCGCCAGCAGCCAAGATCCGCGGGTGCACACTGAAGCTTTCTTT,CASSQDPRVHTEAFF
TRBJ2-4,TRBD2,TRBV5-1,.,TGCGCCAGCAGCTTGTTTGCGGGGGGGCCGGAAAACATTCAGTACTTC,CASSLFAGGPENIQYF
TRBJ1-2,.,TRBV11-2,.,TGTGCCAGCAGCTTAGTTCTCGGACAAGGCTACACCTTC,CASSLVLGQGYTF
TRBJ1-1,.,TRBV7-6,.,TGTGCCAGCAGCGCAGACACGCGAGTCTCTGAAGCTTTCTTT,CASSADTRVSEAFF
TRBJ1-6,.,TRBV10-2,.,TGCGCCAGCAGTGACTTGTTAAACTATAATTCACCCCTCCACTTT,CASSDLLNYNSPLHF
TRBJ2-2,.,TRBV11-2,.,TGTGCCAGCATAGAACTGCGGAGGGGTGGGGAGCTGTTTTTT,CASIELRRGGELFF
TRBJ1-1,.,TRBV6-1,.,TGTGCCAGCAGCAGGGACATGAACACTGAAGCTTTCTTT,CASSRDMNTEAFF
TRBJ1-1,TRBD1,TRBV5-3,many,TGTGCCAGAAGCTTGGGGACAGGGTCCTACACTGAAGCTTTCTTT,CARSLGTGSYTEAFF
TRBJ2-5,TRBD1,TRBV6-5,.,TGTGCCAGCAGTGGACGGACAGGGAAAGAGACCCAGTACTTC,CASSGRTGKETQYF
TRBJ1-2,.,TRBV12-5,.,TGTGCTAGTGGTTTGGAATACAGGGATGACTATGGCTACACCTTC,CASGLEYRDDYGYTF
TRBJ1-2,.,TRBV7-9,.,TGTGCCAGCAGCCCACGGACAGTCTCCAACTATGGCTACACCTTC,CASSPRTVSNYGYTF
TRBJ2-2,.,TRBV9,few,TGTGCCAGCAGCCCCCACTCGGAGGGGCCGAACACCGGGGAGCTGTTTTTT,CASSPHSEGPNTGELFF
TRBJ1-3,.,TRBV5-6,.,TGTGCCAGCAGCTTAGGGGCTGGAAACACCATATATTTT,CASSLGAGNTIYF
TRBJ1-4,.,TRBV4-1,.,TGCGCCAGCAGCTTTGGGGAGCGGTCTAATGAAAAACTGTTTTTT,CASSFGERSNEKLFF
TRBJ2-2,TRBD1,TRBV25-1,few,TGTGCCAGCAGTGCCACCGGGACAGGGAAGACCGGGGAGCTGTTTTTT,CASSATGTGKTGELFF
TRBJ2-2,TRBD1,TRBV6-5,.,TGTGCCAGCAGACTAGGGACAGGGGTGGTCGGGGAGCTGTTTTTT,CASRLGTGVVGELFF
TRBJ1-1,.,TRBV2,.,TGTGCCAGCCTAGACAGTAACACTGAAGCTTTCTTT,CASLDSNTEAFF
TRBJ2-1,.,TRBV9,.,TGTGCCAGCAGCGTAGAGGTGGGCGAGAATGAGCAGTTCTTC,CASSVEVGENEQFF
TRBJ2-7,TRBD1,TRBV10-3,.,TGTGCCAGCATCCCTGAGGGGGCGGCTGAGGGGTACGAGCAGTACTTC,CASIPEGAAEGYEQYF
TRBJ1-1,.,TRBV10-1,.,TGCGCCAGCAGCCCCGGAGGGGTCACTGAAGCTTTCTTT,CASSPGGVTEAFF
TRBJ2-5,TRBD2,TRBV2,.,TGTGCCAGCAACGGACTAGCGGGGGACGAGACCCAGTACTTC,CASNGLAGDETQYF
TRBJ1-1,TRBD1,TRBV18,.,TGTGCCAGCTCACCGCAGACAGGGACCCCGGAGGGGGACACTGAAGCTTTCTTT,CASSPQTGTPEGDTEAFF
TRBJ2-1,.,TRBV6-1,few,TGTGCCAGCATCCTCTACAATGAGCAGTTCTTC,CASILYNEQFF
TRBJ1-1,.,TRBV5-1,.,TGCGCCAGCAGCTTGCTTACAGCCACTGAAGCTTTCTTT,CASSLLTATEAFF
TRBJ2-1,.,TRBV30,.,TGTGCCTTAAATGAGCAGTTCTTC,CALNEQFF
TRBJ2-3,TRBD2,TRBV7-2,once,TGTGCCAGCAGGCCGGGACTAGCGGTCACAGATACGCAGTATTTT,CASRPGLAVTDTQYF
TRBJ1-5,TRBD1,TRBV19,.,TGTGCCAGTAGTACCGGACCCGGGACAGGGGGCATACACAATCAGCCCCAGCATTTT,CASSTGPGTGGIHNQPQHF
TRBJ1-4,.,TRBV4-1,.,TGCGCCAGCAGCCAAGTGCCGGCCCCGGGCGGGGGAAAACTGTTTTTT,CASSQVPAPGGGKLFF
TRBJ1-4,TRBD1,TRBV11-3,.,TGTGCCAGCAGCCCTAGGGACAGGGGAAACGAAAAACTGTTTTTT,CASSPRDRGNEKLFF
TRBJ2-3,TRBD2,TRBV6-1,.,TGTGCCAGCCGGCAAGCGGGGGGCACAGATACGCAGTATTTT,CASRQAGGTDTQYF
TRBJ2-3,.,TRBV28,.,TGTGCCAGCAGTTTTGGTGGCGACAGCGCGGGAAGGGCGCAGTATTTT,CASSFGGDSAGRAQYF
TRBJ1-4,.,TRBV6-1,.,TGTGCCAGCAGTGAAAATGCCAGGCAAAAACTGTTTTTT,CASSENARQKLFF
TRBJ1-1,.,TRBV6-1,once,TGTGCCAGCAGTGACCTAGGGGGATTGAACACTGAAGCTTTCTTT,CASSDLGGLNTEAFF
TRBJ1-6,.,TRBV18,once,TGTGCCAGCTCACCACCACAGGATAATTCACCCCTCCACTTT,CASSPPQDNSPLHF
TRBJ2-3,.,TRBV6-7,.,TGTGCCAGCATGTTACAGTTCTCTAGCACAGATACGCAGTATTTT,CASMLQFSSTDTQYF
TRBJ1-4,TRBD1,TRBV5-4,.,TGTGCCAGCAGCAGGGACAGGGAAGGCATAGCTAATGAAAAACTGTTTTTT,CASSRDREGIANEKLFF
TRBJ2-6,.,TRBV6-5,.,TGTGCCAGCAGTCCTAGGAGGGGCGGGGCCAACGTCCTGACTTTC,CASSPRRGGANVLTF
TRBJ1-1,.,TRBV2,.,TGTGCCAGCAGAGGTCGTGGCAGGGGTTCTGAAGCTTTCTTT,CASRGRGRGSEAFF
TRBJ1-2,.,TRBV2,.,TGTCTACTCATGACAGGTCCCTATGGCTACACCTTC,CLLMTGPYGYTF
TRBJ1-4,.,TRBV6-4,.,TGTGCCAACCTATCAAAGAGCGGCAGATATGAAAAACTGTTTTTT,CANLSKSGRYEKLFF
TRBJ2-2,TRBD2,TRBV5-5,once,TGTGCCAGCAGATACTCCGGGACTAGCGGTTTGTCCGGGGAGCTGTTTTTT,CASRYSGTSGLSGELFF
TRBJ2-3,.,TRBV30,once,TGTGCCCAAAGGTCGCAGACAGGAGGCGCAGATACGCAGTATTTT,CAQRSQTGGADTQYF
TRBJ2-5,TRBD2,TRBV19,once,TGTGCCACCGGGACTAGCGGGGGATACCAAGAGACCCAGTACTTC,CATGTSGGYQETQYF
TRBJ1-3,.,TRBV23-1,.,TGCGCCAGCAGTCAGGGCGCTCTCTCTGGAAACACCATATATTTT,CASSQGALSGNTIYF
TRBJ1-1,TRBD1,TRBV7-6,.,TGTGCCAGCAGCCCCTGGGACAGCGTGAACACTGAAGCTTTCTTT,CASSPWDSVNTEAFF
TRBJ1-1,TRBD1,TRBV10-3,.,TGTGCCATCAGTACCGGACAGGGGGGTTCTGAAGCTTTCTTT,CAISTGQGGSEAFF
TRBJ2-1,TRBD2,TRBV13,.,TGTGCCAGCAGCTTAGAGTCTCCAGCGGGGGATATCTACAATGAGCAGTTCTTC,CASSLESPAGDIYNEQFF
TRBJ1-2,.,TRBV10-3,.,TGTGCCATCAGTGAGTCGGCAGCTAACTATGGCTACACCTTC,CAISESAANYGYTF
TRBJ2-3,TRBD2,TRBV9,once,TGTGCCTGCAGCGTAGTGGGACTAGCTATAGATACGCAGTATTTT,CACSVVGLAIDTQYF